This T cell receptor beta chain was identified during a study of CD8+ T cells in alopecia areata. Study observations and caveats: Possibly because of HLA-related factors, TCR sharing was less clear across patients than in mice.

Extraction and reverse transcription of RNA yielded cDNA as the sequencing template. Assay used: immunoSEQ multiplex PCR; TCRdb lists only in-frame clones, some missing. The data show about 270,000 clones, with none appearing a single time. Germline values: CDR1 GKSSPN, CDR2 SITVG. The length of the CDR3 is 11 residues. Cell sorting was performed on pooled cutaneous lymph node cells with CD4, CD8alpha, NKG2D, NKG2ACE and other markers. As to this clone: What it binds is unknown. Germline and genes here are mouse. The CDR3 goes on 4 residues after the read ends, and that part is filled in from the germline J gene. This same CDR3 is encoded by further DNA sequences in the sample.

The chain has TRBV31 and TRBJ2-1; D is unclear. Material: CD4+ T cells sorted from a lymph node. This clonotype was obtained from a C3H/HeJ mouse with alopecia areata. This strain's MHC haplotype is H2-k. CDR3 residues: CAWSLQAEQFF. The DNA read from the CDR3 is TGTGCCTGGAGTCTACAGGCT.